This entry lists 18 T cell receptor beta chains sequenced from one sample in a study of blood T cell repertoires in COVID-19. This table comes from immunoSEQ multiplex PCR, and its TCRdb copy is limited to in-frame clones, with some not included. This table has approximately 30,000 clones, about nine tenths appearing once. Sequences were obtained from peripheral blood. The receptors derive from a man between 65 and 80 years old with active or convalescent COVID-19.

The chain uses TRBV30 and TRBJ2-1, with 7 positions matching TRBD1. V shed 5 bases, J shed 8 bases, and the junction held 3 bases outside the gene matches. Germline V gene data show CDR1 as GTSNPN and CDR2 as SVGIG (reference sequence). This CDR3 comprises 11 residues. The CDR3 here is CAWLTGYEQFF. CDR3 in DNA: TGTGCCTGGCTGACAGGGTATGAGCAGTTCTTC.

The chain is built from TRBV7-2 and TRBJ2-1; 10 bases line up with TRBD2. V trimming: 3 bases; J trimming: 9 bases; junction bases outside the gene matches: 11. In germline, CDR1 is SGHTA, CDR2 FQGNSA. The CDR3 runs 16 residues. The CDR3 sequence is CASSFGLAVLGGEQFF. CDR3 in DNA: TGTGCCAGCAGCTTTGGACTAGCGGTCTTGGGGGGTGAGCAGTTCTTC. The full variable domain, its missing parts supplied by reference TRBV7-2 and TRBJ2-1, is GAGVSQSPSNKVTEKGKDVELRCDPISGHTALYWYRQSLGQGLEFLIYFQGNSAPDKSGLPSDRFSAERTGGSVSTLTIQRTQQEDSAVYLCASSFGLAVLGGEQFFGPGTRLTVL.

The gene calls are TRBV27 and TRBJ1-5; a possible D gene is TRBD1 (5 bases). The CDR3 loop spans 13 amino acids. The V gene lost 6 bases and the J gene lost 2 bases, with 8 bases spanning the gap. Germline V gives CDR1 MNHEY, CDR2 SMNVEV (reference sequence). CDR3 region: CASSMTGNQPQHF. The DNA for the CDR3 is TGTGCCAGCAGCATGACAGGCAATCAGCCCCAGCATTTT.

The rearrangement uses TRBV25-1 and TRBJ2-7; D ambiguous. The ends were cut back, 6 bases at V and 3 bases at J, with 15 bases in the middle. Germline V gene data show CDR1 as MGHDK and CDR2 as SYGVNS. The CDR3 loop spans 14 amino acids. CDR3 sequence reads: CASRDSGSLYEQYF. CDR3 DNA: TGTGCCAGCAGAGACTCCGGGTCTCTCTACGAGCAGTACTTC.

The V and J genes are TRBV5-1 and TRBJ2-2; TRBD2 matches at 12 bases. This CDR3 region has 15 residues. Germline CDR1 reads SGHRS; CDR2 reads YFSETQ. After removal of 7 bases from V and 5 bases from J, the junction contained 6 bases not matched to a gene. The DNA for the CDR3 is TGCGCCAGCGGACCCGGGACTAGCGGGACCGGGGAGCTGTTTTTT. Amino acids: CASGPGTSGTGELFF.

The chain links TRBV2 to TRBJ1-3; D ambiguous. Germline V CDR1 and CDR2: SNHLY, FYNNEI. This CDR3 has 13 amino acids. V was cut by 7 bases and J by 0 bases, with 7 bases left in between. The CDR3 spells CASNGFSGNTIYF. The CDR3 nucleotides read TGTGCCAGCAACGGGTTCTCTGGAAACACCATATATTTT.

This clone came up once. The CDR3 sequence is CASSEYTGREEYGYTF. CDR3 nucleotide sequence: TGTGCCAGCAGTGAATATACCGGTAGAGAGGAATATGGCTACACCTTC. The chain links TRBV6-1 to TRBJ1-2; D unresolved. The CDR3 extends over 16 amino acids. The V gene's germline CDR1 is MNHNS and CDR2 SASEGT. Trimming left V 2 bases short and J 5 bases short, with 18 bases between.

The chain uses TRBV24-1 and TRBJ1-2; the D gene is possibly TRBD1 (5 bases). Trimming stripped 7 bases from V and 3 bases from J, with 5 bases between. The CDR3 consists of 11 residues. Germline CDR1 KGHDR, CDR2 SFDVKD. CDR3 sequence reads: CATRGHYGYTF. As DNA, the CDR3 is TGTGCCACCAGGGGGCACTATGGCTACACCTTC.

The chain is built from TRBV27 and TRBJ2-3, with 8 positions matching TRBD2. The germline V gene has CDR1 MNHEY and CDR2 SMNVEV (reference sequence). The CDR3 contains 15 residues. J lost 2 bases, V lost 4 bases, and 5 bases had no gene match. The CDR3, as DNA: TGTGCCAGCAGTTCCGGGGGGGGTTCCACAGATACGCAGTATTTT. Protein sequence: CASSSGGGSTDTQYF.

This chain connects TRBV19 to TRBJ1-2, with D possibly being TRBD1 (5 bases). The CDR3 length is 13 residues. Germline assignment: CDR1 LNHDA and CDR2 SQIVND (reference sequence). The V and J ends lost 6 bases and 4 bases respectively, with 12 bases between them. The CDR3 loop reads CASRSYRPYGYTF. CDR3 in DNA: TGTGCCAGTAGGTCTTACAGGCCCTATGGCTACACCTTC.

J is TRBJ2-1 and V is TRBV6-5; 9 nucleotides match TRBD1. The CDR3 sequence is 16 residues long. V dropped 1 base and J dropped 7; count of bases not matched to a gene: 8. In germline, CDR1 is MNHEY, CDR2 SVGAGI. CDR3 DNA: TGTGCCAGCAGTTACTACGGGACAGGGAAAGAGAATGAGCAGTTCTTC. Translating gives CASSYYGTGKENEQFF.

Written as DNA, the CDR3 is TGTGCCAGCTCACCTCTCGGACAGGCGAACACTGAAGCTTTCTTT. It specifies CASSPLGQANTEAFF. V is TRBV18 and J is TRBJ1-1; 7 bases are shared with TRBD1. Germline CDR1 KGHSH, CDR2 LQKENI. V lost 3 bases to trimming and J lost 1 base; unmatched junction nucleotides: 5. This CDR3 comprises 15 residues.

DNA of the CDR3: TGTGCCAGCAGCACGACAGGGGCTAACTATGGCTACACCTTC. Its translation: CASSTTGANYGYTF. V and J are TRBV7-2 and TRBJ1-2; 8 bases are a match to TRBD1. The J segment lost 0 bases and the V segment lost 5 bases, leaving 2 bases of the junction unmatched. Germline loops: CDR1 SGHTA, CDR2 FQGNSA. The CDR3 is 14 amino acids.

The chain carries TRBV5-1 and TRBJ1-4; 8 bases match TRBD1. The CDR3 covers 14 residues. After removal of 4 bases from V and 11 bases from J, the junction contained 10 bases not matched to a gene. CDR1 and CDR2 (germline): SGHRS, YFSETQ. The CDR3 DNA reads TGCGCCAGCAGCCTAAGGACAGGGCTGAGTAAACTGTTTTTT. Its translation: CASSLRTGLSKLFF.

This clone was counted once. This chain joins TRBV11-2 and TRBJ1-4, with D possibly being TRBD1 (6 bases). This CDR3 comprises 15 residues. Germline V lookup: CDR1 SGHAT, CDR2 FQNNGV. V lost 2 bases and J lost 6, with 13 bases in between. CDR3 in amino acids: CASSLNTGRDEKLFF. The CDR3 region has the DNA TGTGCCAGCAGCTTAAACACAGGGAGGGATGAAAAACTGTTTTTT.

This clone was recorded once. The chain uses TRBV5-3 and TRBJ1-1; tentatively, D is TRBD1 (6 bases). TRBV5-3 is recorded as an ORF, its role being uncertain. This CDR3 has 16 residues. Deletions cut 2 bases from V and 0 bases from J, with 14 bases between. The CDR3 loop is CARSFSGGPMNTEAFF. Written as DNA, the CDR3 is TGTGCCAGAAGCTTCTCCGGGGGGCCCATGAACACTGAAGCTTTCTTT.

This chain uses TRBV27 with TRBJ2-3; 7 bases are a match to TRBD1. The J segment lost 5 bases and the V segment lost 5 bases, leaving 7 bases of the junction unmatched. The CDR3 is made up of 14 amino acids. Germline CDR1 is MNHEY and CDR2 is SMNVEV (reference sequence). The CDR3 is CASSLEGAGDTQYF. In nucleotides, the CDR3 is TGTGCCAGCAGTCTTGAGGGGGCGGGAGATACGCAGTATTTT.

The chain joins TRBV2 to TRBJ2-7; TRBD2 is a possible D gene (5 bases). V was shortened by 6 bases and J by 3 bases, with 6 bases between the two germline ends. Per germline, CDR1 SNHLY and CDR2 FYNNEI. The CDR3 covers 11 residues. The CDR3 reads CASRAGYEQYF. The DNA for the CDR3 is TGTGCCAGCAGGGCGGGCTACGAGCAGTACTTC.